Listed below are T cell receptor beta chains from one sample, sequenced in a study of vaccination and CD4 T cells after COVID-19. MiXCR, run by TCRdb on the PCR reads, gives a single entry per CDR3 protein. The table records around 10,000 distinct CDR3 sequences, less than 40% of them present only once. Their cognate antigens are unknown. The sequenced sample was CD4+ T cells from blood, cultured in vitro. Every receptor here comes from a human donor in good health. Both conserved end residues are part of each CDR3. D genes are given only for firm matches. A clone size is listed for some rows: how often the clone was seen (once, few, many), or a class if it is expanded.

TGTGCCAGCAGCCGATCACAGGGCCTTTCACAAGAGACCCAGTACTTC CASSRSQGLSQETQYF TRBJ2-5 TRBV12-1 . .
TGTGCCAGCAGCCAGGGGGGGAACTATGGCTACACCTTC CASSQGGNYGYTF TRBJ1-2 TRBV5-4 TRBD1 few
TGTGCCAGCAGCTTAGACCAAAACAATGAGCAGTTCTTC CASSLDQNNEQFF TRBJ2-1 TRBV7-6 . .
TGTGCCAGCAGTTACTCCGGGACTAGGTCCGATGAGCAGTTCTTC CASSYSGTRSDEQFF TRBJ2-1 TRBV6-5 TRBD2 few
TGTGCCAGCAGCTTATGGCAAGAGACCCAGTACTTC CASSLWQETQYF TRBJ2-5 TRBV7-8 . .
TGTGCCAGCAGCTTAGACTCCCTCTCTAGCACAGATACGCAGTATTTT CASSLDSLSSTDTQYF TRBJ2-3 TRBV11-1 . .
TGTGCCAGCAAGGGACAGGGCACCGGGGAGCTGTTTTTT CASKGQGTGELFF TRBJ2-2 TRBV18 TRBD1 few
TGTGCCAGCAGTGGGCTACAGGGAGGAGGTGAAGGGAAAGCTTTCTTT CASSGLQGGGEGKAFF TRBJ1-1 TRBV6-1 . .
TGTGCCAGCAGTGTGGATAGGGCGCTGTTTTTT CASSVDRALFF TRBJ2-2 TRBV6-1 . .
TGTGCCAGCAGCTATCACTACTCTGGGGCCAACGTCCTGACTTTC CASSYHYSGANVLTF TRBJ2-6 TRBV7-9 . .
TGTGCCAGCAGCCGGGGACAGAACTCCTACAATGAGCAGTTCTTC CASSRGQNSYNEQFF TRBJ2-1 TRBV14 TRBD1 few
TGTGCCAGCAGCTTAACAGGTGGCGGGGGGGACACAGATACGCAGTATTTT CASSLTGGGGDTDTQYF TRBJ2-3 TRBV7-3 TRBD2 few
TGTGCCAGCAGTTTCCATTCCACCCGGTACTTC CASSFHSTRYF TRBJ2-5 TRBV28 . .
TGTGCCAGCAGTTCCCGGCTACCCTCCTACGAGCAGTACTTC CASSSRLPSYEQYF TRBJ2-7 TRBV27 . few
TGTGCCAGCAGCTTCGCGGCTAGCGGGGGGGATACGCAGTATTTT CASSFAASGGDTQYF TRBJ2-3 TRBV7-2 TRBD2 once
TGTGCCAGCAGGGACACAGGGGGCACAGCTGGGGCCAACGTCCTGACTTTC CASRDTGGTAGANVLTF TRBJ2-6 TRBV6-1 TRBD1 few
TGTGCCAGCAGCTTAGACAGGGCGCGGGAGCAGTACTTC CASSLDRAREQYF TRBJ2-7 TRBV5-5 TRBD1 .
TGCGCCAGCAGCTTGAGTGGACAGGGCACTGAAGCTTTCTTT CASSLSGQGTEAFF TRBJ1-1 TRBV5-1 TRBD1 .
TGTGCCAGCAGTGGAGGTCTGAATCGCGCTGAAGCTTTCTTT CASSGGLNRAEAFF TRBJ1-1 TRBV2 . .
TGTGCCAGCCAAGCGGAGAAATTCTATAATTCACCCCTCCACTTT CASQAEKFYNSPLHF TRBJ1-6 TRBV6-1 . few
TGTGCCAGCAGTGAATTCTGGCGGGAGGTTGAGCAGTTCTTC CASSEFWREVEQFF TRBJ2-1 TRBV6-1 TRBD2 .
TGTGCCAGCAGTTACCCGGACAGCCTCCGCACGCCCCAGCATTTT CASSYPDSLRTPQHF TRBJ1-5 TRBV6-2/TRBV6-3 . few
TGCAGTGCTTCAGAGGGGATCGAGACCCAGTACTTC CSASEGIETQYF TRBJ2-5 TRBV20-1 . .
TGTGCCAGTAGTATATCCACTCTTTACAATGAGCAGTTCTTC CASSISTLYNEQFF TRBJ2-1 TRBV19 . .
TGTGCCAGCAGATTAGCGGGAGGGCCTTACAATGAGCAGTTCTTC CASRLAGGPYNEQFF TRBJ2-1 TRBV6-1 TRBD2 medium-sized
TGCAGTGCCAGAATAGCGGGAGGGCAATCCGGGGAGCTGTTTTTT CSARIAGGQSGELFF TRBJ2-2 TRBV20-1 TRBD2 few
TGTGCCAGCAGCAAACCAACCCTGACTAGCAGGGACAATGAGCAGTTCTTC CASSKPTLTSRDNEQFF TRBJ2-1 TRBV6-2/TRBV6-3 TRBD2 .
TGTGCTAGCAGCCAGACAGCCGTCCAAGAGACCCAGTACTTC CASSQTAVQETQYF TRBJ2-5 TRBV7-7 . .
TGCGCCAGCAGCCAGCCCCCTACAGGGGCCGAAAACACCATATATTTT CASSQPPTGAENTIYF TRBJ1-3 TRBV4-1 TRBD1 few
TGTGCCATCGGGGGATACTTGGGCTACGAGCAGTACTTC CAIGGYLGYEQYF TRBJ2-7 TRBV10-3 . few
TGTGCCAGTAGTGGACAGGGGGCTTCCTACGAGCAGTACTTC CASSGQGASYEQYF TRBJ2-7 TRBV19 TRBD1 few
TGTGCCAGCTCACCCGGACAGGGCAGTAACTATGGCTACACCTTC CASSPGQGSNYGYTF TRBJ1-2 TRBV18 TRBD1 .
TGTGCCAGCAGCTCCGGACAGGGGGCTCCCTTGGGCCAAGAGACCCAGTACTTC CASSSGQGAPLGQETQYF TRBJ2-5 TRBV11-3 TRBD1 few
TGTGCCAGCAGTTGGCGGGAGGACGCCTACAATGAGCAGTTCTTC CASSWREDAYNEQFF TRBJ2-1 TRBV27 TRBD2 few
TGTGCCAGCTCTCCAGGGACAGGGGGAGAGACCCAGTACTTC CASSPGTGGETQYF TRBJ2-5 TRBV18 TRBD1 .
TGTGCCAGCAGCTTAGGTCTGAACACTGAAGCTTTCTTT CASSLGLNTEAFF TRBJ1-1 TRBV11-2 . .
TGTGCCAGCAGCTTGGACGCCTACGAGCAGTACTTC CASSLDAYEQYF TRBJ2-7 TRBV6-2/TRBV6-3 . .
TGTGCCAGCAGCCAATCCACCGCGGACAGGAACACTGAAGCTTTCTTT CASSQSTADRNTEAFF TRBJ1-1 TRBV4-2 . few
TGTGCCAGCAGGCTTACAGGGAACACCTACGAGCAGTACTTC CASRLTGNTYEQYF TRBJ2-7 TRBV6-1 . .
TGTGCCAGCAGCTCCTCCGGGGGGCCGAATGAGCAGTTCTTC CASSSSGGPNEQFF TRBJ2-1 TRBV7-2 . .
TGTGCCAGCAGCTTAGCGAAAGAGACCCAGTACTTC CASSLAKETQYF TRBJ2-5 TRBV7-2 . .
TGTGCCAGCAGCCAAATCACAGATACGCAGTATTTT CASSQITDTQYF TRBJ2-3 TRBV6-2/TRBV6-3 . .
TGCAGTGCTAGAGATTCATCTGTTCAGGGGCGTGAGTATTTT CSARDSSVQGREYF TRBJ2-3 TRBV20-1 . .
TGTGCCAGCAGTTACTCGATTGGGCCGGCAGGCACTGAAGCTTTCTTT CASSYSIGPAGTEAFF TRBJ1-1 TRBV6-5 . .
TGTGCCAGCAGCCGCCGAACGGAACGGCAGTACTTC CASSRRTERQYF TRBJ2-7 TRBV7-2 . .
TGTGCCAGCAGTTACTCCAGGGAGGTCACAGAGACCCAGTACTTC CASSYSREVTETQYF TRBJ2-5 TRBV6-5 . few
TGCAGTGCTAGCCCTTCTACCGGGGAGCTGTTTTTT CSASPSTGELFF TRBJ2-2 TRBV20-1 . .
TGTGCCAGCAGCCCCAACAGGGTTGGCCCCTTCGATGAGCAGTTCTTC CASSPNRVGPFDEQFF TRBJ2-1 TRBV7-8 . .
TGTGCCAGCAGCTCACTAGCGGGAGGCCTCGATAAGACCCAGTACTTC CASSSLAGGLDKTQYF TRBJ2-5 TRBV7-2 TRBD2 few
TGCAGTGCTAGAGACGGCGGGAAAGAGACCCAGTACTTC CSARDGGKETQYF TRBJ2-5 TRBV20-1 . few
TGTGCCAGCAGCTTGGCCGGGACAGGGTTCGCAGATACGCAGTATTTT CASSLAGTGFADTQYF TRBJ2-3 TRBV7-3 TRBD1 .
TGCAGTGCTAGAGATGGAGGGAGTAGAGATACGCAGTATTTT CSARDGGSRDTQYF TRBJ2-3 TRBV20-1 . few
TGTGCCAGCAGCTTAGGAGGAGCAGGGGGCTACATCTTC CASSLGGAGGYIF TRBJ1-2 TRBV7-9 TRBD1 .
TGTGCCACCAGCAGAGATTTCGACAGGGACCAAGAGACCCAGTACTTC CATSRDFDRDQETQYF TRBJ2-5 TRBV15 TRBD1 .